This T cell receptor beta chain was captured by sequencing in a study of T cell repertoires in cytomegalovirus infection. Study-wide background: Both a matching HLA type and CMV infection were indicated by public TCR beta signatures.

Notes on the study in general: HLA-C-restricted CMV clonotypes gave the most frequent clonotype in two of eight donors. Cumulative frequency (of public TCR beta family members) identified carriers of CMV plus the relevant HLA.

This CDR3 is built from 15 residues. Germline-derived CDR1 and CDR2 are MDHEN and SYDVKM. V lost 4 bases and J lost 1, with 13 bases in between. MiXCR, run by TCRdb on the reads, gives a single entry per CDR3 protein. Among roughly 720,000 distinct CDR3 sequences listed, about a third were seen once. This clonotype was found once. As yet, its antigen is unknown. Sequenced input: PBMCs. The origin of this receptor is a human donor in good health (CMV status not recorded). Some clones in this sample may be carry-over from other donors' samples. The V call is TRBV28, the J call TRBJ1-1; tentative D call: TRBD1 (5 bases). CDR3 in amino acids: CASSSGRGGNTEAFF. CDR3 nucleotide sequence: TGTGCCAGCAGTTCTGGGCGCGGGGGGAACACTGAAGCTTTCTTT.